These 22 T cell receptor beta chains share one sample of origin, sequenced in a study of blood T cell repertoires in COVID-19. The method was immunoSEQ multiplex PCR; TCRdb's version includes in-frame clones alone and lacks a portion of them. The table records 97,000 or so clones, roughly 82% of them present only once. Sequencing was done on a sample of peripheral blood. These receptors originate from a man aged 70 or older with active or convalescent COVID-19.

The chain is built from TRBV5-4 and TRBJ2-2; the match to TRBD1 covers 7 bases. J lost 6 bases, V lost 4 bases, and 9 bases had no gene match. The CDR3 contains 15 residues. In germline, CDR1 is SGHNT, CDR2 YYREEE (reference sequence). CDR3 nucleotide sequence: TGTGCCAGCAGCAACATACAGGGGTCGGCCGGGGAGCTGTTTTTT. Translated, it gives CASSNIQGSAGELFF.

The V and J genes are TRBV19 and TRBJ2-5; D is possibly TRBD1 (6 bases). V was shortened by 3 bases and J by 4 bases, with 15 bases between the two germline ends. Germline V gives CDR1 LNHDA, CDR2 SQIVND (reference sequence). CDR3 length equals 15 residues. The CDR3 region has the DNA TGTGCCAGTAGTATCGGCCTACAGGGTCGAGAGACCCAGTACTTC. It is translated as CASSIGLQGRETQYF.

The gene calls are TRBV29-1 and TRBJ2-7; D gene ambiguous. V was cut by 1 base and J by 4 bases, with 5 bases left in between. The CDR3 loop spans 11 amino acids. CDR1 is SQVTM and CDR2 is ANQGSEA in the germline V gene. The chain's CDR3 is CSVEGGYEQYF. Here the CDR3 DNA reads TGCAGCGTTGAAGGCGGATACGAGCAGTACTTC.

The chain joins TRBV11-2 to TRBJ2-3, with a weak D call TRBD1 (6 bases). In germline, CDR1 is SGHAT, CDR2 FQNNGV. The CDR3 length is 15 residues. V lost 8 bases to trimming and J lost 0 bases, with 15 bases between them. The CDR3: CASRQGRGSTDTQYF. CDR3 DNA: TGTGCCAGCCGACAAGGAAGGGGGAGCACAGATACGCAGTATTTT.

Only one count was recorded for this clone. V is TRBV24-1 and J is TRBJ2-3; 10 nucleotides match TRBD2. Trimming took 6 bases from V and 4 from J; bases not matched to a gene: 15. The CDR3 is 18 residues long. Germline loops: CDR1 KGHDR, CDR2 SFDVKD. CDR3 residues: CATSRVYGTSEGPDTQYF. The CDR3 bases are TGTGCCACCAGTCGAGTATATGGGACTAGCGAGGGTCCAGATACGCAGTATTTT.

The V and J genes are TRBV6-6 and TRBJ2-1; 9 bases match TRBD2. Unmatched junction bases numbered 5, after V lost 7 bases and J lost 7 bases. The CDR3 has 13 residues. Germline loops: CDR1 MNHNY, CDR2 SVGAGI (reference sequence). The CDR3: CASNIAGANEQFF. CDR3 bases: TGTGCCAGCAACATAGCGGGGGCGAATGAGCAGTTCTTC.

As to this clone: Other DNA variants within this sample encode the same CDR3. The chain couples TRBV11-2 to TRBJ2-3, with D hard to call. The CDR3 loop spans 13 amino acids. V lost 0 bases, J lost 6 bases, and 7 bases lay in between. Looked up from germline, CDR1 is SGHAT and CDR2 is FQNNGV. For the CDR3, the DNA is TGTGCCAGCAGCTTAGATCTAACGGATACGCAGTATTTT. Its protein is CASSLDLTDTQYF.

V and J are TRBV5-1 and TRBJ2-5; the D is unclear. With 5 bases removed from V and 0 bases from J, the gap between germline ends came to 5 bases. Per germline, CDR1 SGHRS and CDR2 YFSETQ. The CDR3 has 12 residues. The chain's CDR3 is CASSADQETQYF. CDR3 DNA: TGCGCCAGCAGTGCGGACCAAGAGACCCAGTACTTC.

This clone is a singleton in its sample. The chain combines TRBV18 with TRBJ2-7; 8 nucleotides line up with TRBD2. V dropped 3 bases and J dropped 2; count of bases not matched to a gene: 6. Per the germline V gene, CDR1 is KGHSH and CDR2 is LQKENI. This CDR3 has 15 amino acids. The CDR3 nucleotides are TGTGCCAGCTCACCGGGGCGGGGGGTTACCTACGAGCAGTACTTC. Its protein product is CASSPGRGVTYEQYF.

This chain links TRBV6-5 with TRBJ1-2; D is possibly TRBD1 (5 bases). CDR3 length: 13 amino acids. Trimming shortened V by 5 bases and J by 4 bases, and 11 bases separated the two germline ends. CDR1 and CDR2 from the germline V gene are MNHEY and SVGAGI. CDR3 DNA: TGTGCCAGCAGTCTGCGCCAGGGCTATGGCTACACCTTC. Translation gives CASSLRQGYGYTF.

The genes are TRBV7-9 and TRBJ1-5; TRBD1 aligns across 7 bases. The V gene end was trimmed by 1 base and the J gene end by 5 bases; junction bases not matched to a gene: 5. CDR1 is SEHNR, CDR2 FQNEAQ, per germline (reference sequence). This CDR3 contains 15 residues. In DNA form, the CDR3 reads TGTGCCAGCAGCTTAGGGGACAGCGACTATCAGCCCCAGCATTTT. The encoded protein is CASSLGDSDYQPQHF.

This rearrangement joins TRBV6-2 or TRBV6-3 to TRBJ1-6; unclear D gene. The V end lost 2 bases, the J end lost 8 bases, and 13 bases lay between the germline ends. This CDR3 contains 15 residues. Germline V CDR1 and CDR2: MNHEY, SVGEGT. The CDR3 DNA reads TGTGCCAGCAGTTACGGCGGCGAGGCCGATTCACCCCTCCACTTT. The encoded protein is CASSYGGEADSPLHF.

This rearrangement joins TRBV19 to TRBJ2-7, with TRBD1 identical over 7 bases. Germline values: CDR1 LNHDA, CDR2 SQIVND (reference sequence). The V and J ends lost 6 bases and 2 bases, in that order; junction bases with no gene match: 16. The CDR3 is made up of 17 amino acids. CDR3: CASSPRDSPLPPYEQYF. DNA for the CDR3: TGTGCCAGTAGCCCACGGGACAGCCCTCTTCCCCCCTACGAGCAGTACTTC.

This clone was found once. The chain couples TRBV2 to TRBJ2-6; D possibly corresponds to TRBD1 (6 bases). V shed 9 bases and J shed 1 base, with 13 bases lying between them. Germline loops: CDR1 SNHLY, CDR2 FYNNEI. The CDR3 spans 15 residues. CDR3 nucleotide sequence: TGTGCCAGTGACAGGAACCCTTCTGGGGCCAACGTCCTGACTTTC. Translated: CASDRNPSGANVLTF.

The gene calls are TRBV4-1 and TRBJ1-3; TRBD1 is a possible D gene (6 bases). Germline V lookup: CDR1 MGHRA, CDR2 YSYEKL. The CDR3 runs 14 residues. V shed 1 base and J shed 2 bases, with 6 bases lying between them. The CDR3 nucleotides read TGCGCCAGCAGCCAAGCAGGGGCTGGAAACACCATATATTTT. Its protein product is CASSQAGAGNTIYF.

This chain links TRBV2 with TRBJ1-1; 7 bases map to TRBD1. J was trimmed by 4 bases and V by 10 bases; bases with no gene match: 6. CDR1 SNHLY and CDR2 FYNNEI come from the germline V gene. CDR3 length: 12 amino acids. The CDR3 nucleotides are TGTGCCAAGATCAGGGGGTTCACTGAAGCTTTCTTT. This codes for CAKIRGFTEAFF.

This chain connects TRBV6-5 to TRBJ2-7; 7 bases are shared with TRBD1. The V gene's germline CDR1 is MNHEY and CDR2 SVGAGI. The CDR3 spans 15 residues. The J segment lost 4 bases and the V segment lost 0 bases, leaving 6 bases of the junction unmatched. The DNA of the CDR3 is TGTGCCAGCAGTTACTCAAGGACAGGAGCTTACGAGCAGTACTTC. Translated: CASSYSRTGAYEQYF.

The genes are TRBV27 and TRBJ1-6; D is undetermined. V was clipped by 0 bases and J by 8 bases, with 14 bases between them. This CDR3 spans 16 amino acids. Germline CDR1 is MNHEY and CDR2 is SMNVEV (reference sequence). CDR3 protein: CASSLSMGRLDSPLHF. CDR3 nucleotide sequence: TGTGCCAGCAGTTTATCGATGGGCAGGCTCGATTCACCCCTCCACTTT.

This chain connects TRBV19 to TRBJ1-1; TRBD1 matches at 8 bases. Germline lookup yields CDR1 LNHDA and CDR2 SQIVND (reference sequence). The V gene end was trimmed by 3 bases and the J gene end by 1 base; junction bases not matched to a gene: 10. The CDR3 is 17 residues long. The CDR3 protein is CASSMGQALERNTEAFF. Here the CDR3 DNA reads TGTGCCAGTAGTATGGGACAGGCCCTTGAACGGAACACTGAAGCTTTCTTT. Drawing the rest from reference TRBV19 and TRBJ1-1, the complete variable domain is DGGITQSPKYLFRKEGQNVTLSCEQNLNHDAMYWYRQDPGQGLRLIYYSQIVNDFQKGDIAEGYSVSREKKESFPLTVTSAQKNPTAFYLCASSMGQALERNTEAFFGQGTRLTVV.

This sequence joins TRBV7-2 and TRBJ2-7; D is uncertain. The CDR3 is made up of 13 amino acids. V lost 1 base to trimming and J lost 2 bases, with 6 bases between them. Germline V gives CDR1 SGHTA, CDR2 FQGNSA. For the CDR3, the DNA is TGTGCCAGCAGCTTAGGTAGAGCCTACGAGCAGTACTTC. Translated: CASSLGRAYEQYF. Full variable domain (remainder filled in from reference TRBV7-2 and TRBJ2-7): GAGVSQSPSNKVTEKGKDVELRCDPISGHTALYWYRQSLGQGLEFLIYFQGNSAPDKSGLPSDRFSAERTGGSVSTLTIQRTQQEDSAVYLCASSLGRAYEQYFGPGTRLTVT.

CDR3: CASSTLAGSYNEQFF. CDR3 nucleotide sequence: TGTGCCAGCAGCACACTAGCGGGGAGCTACAATGAGCAGTTCTTC. This chain connects TRBV11-3 to TRBJ2-1; 10 bases are shared with TRBD2. V gave up 5 bases and J gave up 3 bases; unmatched junction bases: 4. CDR1 is SGHNT, CDR2 YENEEA, per germline. The length of the CDR3 is 15 residues.

The chain uses TRBV6-2 or TRBV6-3 and TRBJ2-2, with TRBD2 matching 7 bases. The CDR3 covers 16 residues. Germline-derived CDR1 and CDR2 are MNHEY and SVGEGT. The trim removed 5 bases at V and 1 base at J, leaving 7 bases unmatched. Here the CDR3 DNA reads TGTGCCAGCAGTACCCGTCGGGAGGTGAACACCGGGGAGCTGTTTTTT. Protein product: CASSTRREVNTGELFF.